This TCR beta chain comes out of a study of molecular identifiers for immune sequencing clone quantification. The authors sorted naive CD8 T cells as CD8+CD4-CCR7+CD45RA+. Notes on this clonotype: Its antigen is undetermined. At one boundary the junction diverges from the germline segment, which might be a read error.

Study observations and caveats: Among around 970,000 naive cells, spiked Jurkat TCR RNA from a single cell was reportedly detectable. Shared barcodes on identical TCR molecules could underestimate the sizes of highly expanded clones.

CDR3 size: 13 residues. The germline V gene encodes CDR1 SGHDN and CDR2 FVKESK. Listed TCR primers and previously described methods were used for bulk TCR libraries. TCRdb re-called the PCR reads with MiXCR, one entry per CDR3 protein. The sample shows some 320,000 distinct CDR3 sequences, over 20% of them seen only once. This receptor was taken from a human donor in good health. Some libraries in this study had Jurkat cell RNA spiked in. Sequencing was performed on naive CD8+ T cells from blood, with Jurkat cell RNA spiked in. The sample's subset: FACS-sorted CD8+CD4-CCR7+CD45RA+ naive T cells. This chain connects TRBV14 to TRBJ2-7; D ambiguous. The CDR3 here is CAGSPGGSYERYF. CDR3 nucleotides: TGTGCCGGCAGCCCAGGCGGCTCCTACGAGCGGTACTTC.